A single sample is the source of the 18 T cell receptor beta chains below, sequenced in a study of cytomegalovirus exposure and HLA in healthy donors. The PCR ran on 60 Vbeta and 13 Jbeta primers. The data were produced by immunoSEQ multiplex PCR, yet TCRdb's version contains in-frame clones alone and is incomplete. The table lists approximately 160,000 clones, 55% to 80% of them singletons. The sample taken for sequencing was PBMCs. The receptors originated from a woman between 18 and 29 years old in good health and CMV-seropositive.

The rearrangement joins TRBV5-5 to TRBJ1-5, with D uncertain. There are 13 residues in the CDR3. The germline V gene has CDR1 SGHKS and CDR2 YYEKEE (reference sequence). V was cut by 5 bases and J by 4 bases, with 10 bases left in between. The CDR3 spells CASSQQSNQPQHF. The DNA of the CDR3 is TGTGCCAGCAGTCAACAGAGTAATCAGCCCCAGCATTTT.

V gene TRBV5-1 combines with J gene TRBJ2-1; D possibly corresponds to TRBD2 (7 bases). The V gene's germline CDR1 is SGHRS and CDR2 YFSETQ. CDR3 length: 15 residues. Trimming removed 0 bases from V and 7 bases from J, with 14 bases in between. The CDR3 sequence: CASSLEGGLRNEQFF. DNA of the CDR3: TGCGCCAGCAGCTTGGAGGGGGGGCTAAGGAATGAGCAGTTCTTC.

For the CDR3, the DNA is TGTGCCAGTACCCAGACCTACCGCGGTACAAAACTGTTTTTT. This encodes CASTQTYRGTKLFF. The chain couples TRBV19 to TRBJ1-4; D uncertain. The CDR3 runs 14 residues. The V gene's germline CDR1 is LNHDA and CDR2 SQIVND (reference sequence). The V gene lost 7 bases and the J gene lost 10 bases, with 19 bases spanning the gap.

This clone was seen a single time. The rearrangement uses TRBV27 and TRBJ2-7; the match to TRBD1 covers 7 bases. Looked up from germline, CDR1 is MNHEY and CDR2 is SMNVEV (reference sequence). This CDR3 has 15 amino acids. Trimming removed 4 bases from V and 3 bases from J; junction bases left unmatched: 9. The CDR3 loop reads CASSSPGGSNYEQYF. The CDR3 bases are TGTGCCAGCAGTTCACCAGGGGGATCCAACTACGAGCAGTACTTC.

The chain employs TRBV11-2 and TRBJ2-7; D call uncertain. CDR3 length: 14 amino acids. Germline V lookup: CDR1 SGHAT, CDR2 FQNNGV. Trimming cost V 5 bases and J 7 bases, with 18 bases left between them. In DNA, the CDR3 is TGTGCCAGCAGCATTGCCACCCTCGAGTATGAGCAGTACTTC. The encoded protein is CASSIATLEYEQYF.

V gene TRBV2 combines with J gene TRBJ2-2; D is possibly TRBD1 (5 bases). This CDR3 is 18 amino acids long. V was pared by 3 bases and J by 1 base, with 18 bases between. From germline, CDR1 is SNHLY and CDR2 FYNNEI. The CDR3 sequence is CASSDPGHSSLNTGELFF. The CDR3 DNA is TGTGCCAGCAGTGACCCAGGACACTCTTCCCTGAACACCGGGGAGCTGTTTTTT.

The chain's CDR3 is CASSRDRGLYGYTF. As DNA, the CDR3 is TGTGCCAGCAGTCGTGATAGGGGCCTTTATGGCTACACCTTC. V gene TRBV2 combines with J gene TRBJ1-2; a possible D gene is TRBD1 (5 bases). Deletions cut 5 bases from V and 5 bases from J, with 15 bases between. This CDR3 spans 14 amino acids. Germline CDR1 SNHLY, CDR2 FYNNEI.

The V call is TRBV7-2, the J call TRBJ1-2, with D perhaps TRBD1 (5 bases). Trimming removed 3 bases at V and 2 bases at J, with 19 bases between. Germline V gene data show CDR1 as SGHTA and CDR2 as FQGNSA. The CDR3 extends over 17 amino acids. The CDR3 sequence: CASSFRGGGSLNYGYTF. The CDR3 DNA reads as TGTGCCAGCAGCTTCCGGGGTGGGGGGTCTTTAAACTATGGCTACACCTTC.

The CDR3 DNA reads TGTGCCAGCAGCTTCTCTTGGGCAGGGGGGCCTTCTTTTTATGGCTACACCTTC. Protein product: CASSFSWAGGPSFYGYTF. The V gene is TRBV5-6, the J gene TRBJ1-2; 7 bases align to TRBD1. V was pared by 2 bases and J by 5 bases, with 18 bases of the junction left unmatched. The V gene's germline CDR1 is SGHDT and CDR2 YYEEEE. The CDR3 runs to 18 residues. Filled out from reference TRBV5-6 and TRBJ1-2, the complete variable domain reads DAGVTQSPTHLIKTRGQQVTLRCSPKSGHDTVSWYQQALGQGPQFIFQYYEEEERQRGNFPDRFSGHQFPNYSSELNVNALLLGDSALYLCASSFSWAGGPSFYGYTFGSGTRLTVV.

The rearrangement joins TRBV7-9 to TRBJ2-3; weak D call: TRBD1 (6 bases). CDR1 SEHNR and CDR2 FQNEAQ come from the germline V gene (reference sequence). The CDR3 has 16 residues. Trimming left V 7 bases short and J 0 bases short, with 17 bases between. This CDR3 is CASTSPRTASTDTQYF. The CDR3 DNA follows: TGTGCCAGCACCTCTCCGAGGACAGCCAGCACAGATACGCAGTATTTT.

The chain has TRBV29-1 and TRBJ2-1; D is ambiguous. CDR3 length: 13 residues. Looked up from germline, CDR1 is SQVTM and CDR2 is ANQGSEA. Trimming left V 5 bases short and J 5 bases short, with 13 bases between. CDR3 sequence reads: CSVRGGLNNEQFF. CDR3 bases: TGCAGCGTTCGAGGTGGTCTTAACAATGAGCAGTTCTTC.

The chain is built from TRBV28 and TRBJ2-3; D perhaps matches TRBD1 (7 bases). Trimming took off 2 bases at V and 2 bases at J, with 11 bases between the two ends. CDR1 is MDHEN, CDR2 SYDVKM, per germline. CDR3 length: 15 amino acids. The CDR3 reads CASSLAGQHTDTQYF. In DNA, the CDR3 is TGTGCCAGCAGTTTAGCGGGACAGCACACAGATACGCAGTATTTT.

This chain joins TRBV18 and TRBJ1-3, with D maybe TRBD1 (6 bases). In germline, CDR1 is KGHSH, CDR2 LQKENI. The V end was cut by 3 bases, the J end by 2 bases, with 14 bases between. This CDR3 spans 16 amino acids. The CDR3 region is CASSPPVRGAGNTIYF. The CDR3 DNA sequence: TGTGCCAGCTCACCCCCGGTCAGGGGAGCTGGAAACACCATATATTTT.

The rearrangement links TRBV6-1 to TRBJ1-1; D might be TRBD1 (5 bases). Trimming cost V 6 bases and J 1 base, with 9 bases left between them. The CDR3 is made up of 13 amino acids. Germline V gene sequence: CDR1 MNHNS, CDR2 SASEGT. CDR3 in amino acids: CASRPQGNTEAFF. The CDR3 coding sequence is TGTGCCAGCAGACCCCAGGGGAACACTGAAGCTTTCTTT.

This clone occurred a few times. The genes are TRBV9 and TRBJ2-7, with D possibly matching TRBD1 (6 bases). Germline CDR1 reads SGDLS; CDR2 reads YYNGEE. There are 16 residues in the CDR3. Trimming pared 0 bases from V and 2 bases from J, leaving 15 bases between. CDR3 DNA sequence: TGTGCCAGCAGCGTAGCGGGACAAGGGGGAACCTACGAGCAGTACTTC. Translated: CASSVAGQGGTYEQYF. The whole variable domain, remainder taken from reference TRBV9 and TRBJ2-7, is DSGVTQTPKHLITATGQRVTLRCSPRSGDLSVYWYQQSLDQGLQFLIQYYNGEERAKGNILERFSAQQFPDLHSELNLSSLELGDSALYFCASSVAGQGGTYEQYFGPGTRLTVT.

This clone was detected once. V and J are TRBV7-9 and TRBJ2-1, with 9 bases that match TRBD1. Germline trimming cut 4 bases from V and 14 bases from J; bases unmatched to any gene: 6. The CDR3 has 12 amino acids. Germline CDR1 and CDR2: SEHNR and FQNEAQ (reference sequence). The CDR3 loop is CASSWGQGKEFF. The DNA of the CDR3 is TGTGCCAGCAGCTGGGGACAGGGAAAGGAGTTCTTC.

The chain has TRBV12-5 and TRBJ2-1, with D unclear. Germline V CDR1 and CDR2: LGHNT, FRNRAP. This CDR3 has 15 amino acids. The V and J ends lost 2 bases and 4 bases respectively, with 12 bases between them. CDR3 sequence reads: CASGLSQRPYNEQFF. CDR3 DNA sequence: TGTGCTAGTGGTTTGAGCCAGCGCCCGTACAATGAGCAGTTCTTC.

J is TRBJ2-1 and V is TRBV6-1, with TRBD1 matching over 9 bases. The germline gives CDR1 MNHNS, CDR2 SASEGT. This CDR3 contains 15 residues. J gave up 2 bases and V 5 bases, and 4 bases lay outside the gene matches. The CDR3 DNA follows: TGTGCCAGCAGTCTCCGGGACAGGGCCTACAATGAGCAGTTCTTC. Protein: CASSLRDRAYNEQFF.